This T cell receptor (beta chain) came from a study of T cell responses to AZD1222 COVID-19 vaccine. Method: immunoSEQ multiplex PCR; TCRdb's copy keeps in-frame clones and lacks some. Among about 110,000 clones listed, 80% to 90% were seen once. The specimen comprised peripheral blood, sampled 28 days after the second AZD1222 dose. The receptor's source is an adult who received the AZD1222 COVID-19 vaccine.

CDR3 sequence: CASSLVPDNQPQHF. The CDR3 region has the DNA TGTGCCAGCAGTCTCGTACCCGATAATCAGCCCCAGCATTTT. The chain links TRBV6-5 to TRBJ1-5; D is ambiguous. V lost 5 bases and J 4 bases, leaving 12 bases between the germline ends. The germline V gene has CDR1 MNHEY and CDR2 SVGAGI. This CDR3 is built from 14 residues.